These T cell receptor delta chains were read from a single sample in a study of Vδ1+ human thymocytes. TCRdb fed the multiplex PCR reads into CATT to redo clone calling. Among about 73,000 delta-chain clones listed, around 34% were seen once. The sample consisted of Vdelta1+ gamma-delta thymocytes from the thymus. The source of these receptors is a boy under three years old who had congenital heart surgery. CDR3s include the opening cysteine and the closing phenylalanine or tryptophan. D genes are given only for firm matches. Only some rows state a clone size, as once, few, many or a class for expanded clones.

size: few
V: TRDV1
J: TRDJ1
D: .
DNA: TGTGCTCACCACGTTCCTTCCCCTCTGGGAACCAGGCTAAAGAACGACCCCGATAAACTCATCTTT
CDR3: CAHHVPSPLGTRLKNDPDKLIF

size: .
V: TRDV1
J: TRDJ1
D: .
DNA: TGTGCTCTTGGGGAATATGTCCTAAACTCATACGGAAACCTTTACACCGATAAACTCATCTTT
CDR3: CALGEYVLNSYGNLYTDKLIF

size: .
V: TRDV1
J: TRDJ1
D: TRDD3
DNA: TGTGCTCTTGGGGCAGTTTATGTTGAGCTGGGATCTGGGGGGTACACCGATAAACTCATCTTT
CDR3: CALGAVYVELGSGGYTDKLIF

size: few
V: TRDV1
J: TRDJ1
D: TRDD3
DNA: TGTGCTCTTGGGGAACTGCACGTACTGGGGGAACATTCCACCGATAAACTCATCTTT
CDR3: CALGELHVLGEHSTDKLIF

size: .
V: TRDV1
J: TRDJ1
D: .
DNA: TGTGCTCTTGGGGAACTAAGGGGTCCCCTCTTTACCGATAAACTCATCTTT
CDR3: CALGELRGPLFTDKLIF

size: few
V: TRDV1
J: TRDJ1
D: .
DNA: TGTGCTCTTGGGGCCCTTCGGATAAGGTACACCGATAAACTCATCTTT
CDR3: CALGALRIRYTDKLIF

size: .
V: TRDV1
J: TRDJ1
D: .
DNA: TGTGCTCTTGGGAGGGGGAGGGGCACCGATAAACTCATCTTT
CDR3: CALGRGRGTDKLIF

size: few
V: TRDV1
J: TRDJ1
D: TRDD3
DNA: TGTGCTCTTGGGGAAGAAGGCTCCTTCCTACTGGGGGATACGTACTCGCCTAAACTCATCTTT
CDR3: CALGEEGSFLLGDTYSPKLIF

size: many
V: TRDV2
J: TRDJ1
D: .
DNA: TGTGCCTGTGGGAGGGATAAACTCATCTTT
CDR3: CACGRDKLIF

size: few
V: TRDV1
J: TRDJ1
D: .
DNA: TGTGCTCTTGGGTCCCGCGGCCTTAGTGGGCCGTACACCGATAAACTCATCTTT
CDR3: CALGSRGLSGPYTDKLIF

size: .
V: TRDV1
J: TRDJ1
D: .
DNA: TGTGCTCTTGGGGAACTTTTCTATCTAGGCGATAAACTCATCTTT
CDR3: CALGELFYLGDKLIF

size: few
V: TRDV1
J: TRDJ1
D: TRDD3
DNA: TGTGCTCTTGGGGAACTGGGCTTGGGGGACACAATGTACACCGATAAACTCATCTTT
CDR3: CALGELGLGDTMYTDKLIF

size: .
V: TRDV1
J: TRDJ1
D: .
DNA: TGTGCTCTTGGGGAGCCCCTCCTACGGGTGATGGTGGGGACCTCGGGACTCATCTTT
CDR3: CALGEPLLRVMVGTSGLIF

size: few
V: TRDV1
J: TRDJ1
D: .
DNA: TGTGCTCTTGGGGAGAACGGGTGCTTCCTACGTACTGGGGGACTAGGTTTAACCGATAAACTCATCTTT
CDR3: CALGENGCFLRTGGLGLTDKLIF